This TCR beta chain was captured by sequencing in a study of blood T cells in healthy people across ages. The CDR3 has 16 amino acids. The germline gives CDR1 LNHDA, CDR2 SQIVND (reference sequence). With a J-beta primer mix and a sample-barcoded 5' primer, a second PCR ran about 7 to 12 cycles. TCRdb passed the 5' RACE reads through MiXCR, listing each CDR3 protein once. The data hold about 930,000 distinct CDR3 sequences, with about 28% observed a single time. A word on this clonotype: An end of the junction differs from the germline gene, which may be a read error.

The sample was also linked to a second study, of T cells of mothers and their children. As reported in that work: The cDNA synthesis received all extracted RNA, at 1.5 ug per 15 ul.

Sequenced material: blood. V and J are TRBV19 and TRBJ2-1, with D possibly matching TRBD2 (6 bases). The TCR sequence derives from a woman in her 40s in good health. The CDR3 loop reads CASSISLARGIHEQFF. CDR3 bases: TGCGCCAGTAGTATTTCACTAGCCCGAGGGATCCATGAGCAGTTCTTC.